The rows below give T cell receptor beta chains drawn from one sample of a study of PD-1 blockade in classical Hodgkin lymphoma. Method: immunoSEQ multiplex PCR; TCRdb's copy keeps in-frame clones and lacks some. The profile shows 45,000 or so clones, approximately 73% of them singletons. The specimen comprised peripheral blood mononuclear cells (PBMCs), sampled at baseline. These receptors originate from a human donor with classical Hodgkin lymphoma. Each CDR3 is given with its conserved first and last residue. Fields, in order: V gene, CDR3 protein.

TRBV28 CASSDGSTMNTEAFF
TRBV6-1 CASSEEGTFQQPQHF
TRBV30 CAWSGTGPVAGELFF
TRBV29-1 CSAPTGPFSYNEQFF
TRBV20-1 CSARDLETQYF
TRBV9 CASSPMTGNNEQFF
TRBV5-1 CASSLAGLAGDNNEQFF
TRBV30 CAWSVLPQGNTEAFF
TRBV27 CASSFRDTENGYTF
TRBV11-2 CASSLKGNTEAFF
TRBV18 CASSPLIDNYGYTF
TRBV11-3 CASSFLGLTYEQYF
TRBV6-1 CASSWDRTGEQYF